This entry lists 31 T cell receptor beta chains sequenced from one sample in a study of T-cell reconstitution after alpha-beta-depleted transplantation in children. Using unique molecular identifiers, the investigators prepared the TCRbeta library. TCRdb reprocessed the PCR reads via MiXCR and lists one record per CDR3 protein. The sample includes hundreds of thousands of distinct CDR3 sequences, about an eighth seen only once; the top ten take 0.79%. Sequenced material: PBMCs, taken before TCRalphabeta/CD19-depleted stem cell transplant. These receptors were collected from a girl aged 2 to 10 with congenital amegakaryocytic thrombocytopenia, due to receive a stem cell transplant.

The V and J genes are TRBV5-1 and TRBJ2-3; 8 bases match TRBD2. CDR1 is SGHRS and CDR2 is YFSETQ in the germline V gene. The CDR3 extends over 14 amino acids. V shed 9 bases and J 1 base; nucleotides not matched to a gene: 7. The CDR3 nucleotides are TGCGCCACCTCAACTAGCGGAGGCACAGATACGCAGTATTTT. Its protein product is CATSTSGGTDTQYF.

Of note for this clonotype: This sequence may be a read error, since a much larger clone differs from it by one base. The chain recombines TRBV29-1 with TRBJ2-1, with TRBD2 matching 9 bases. CDR3 length equals 14 residues. Per the germline V gene, CDR1 is SQVTM and CDR2 is ANQGSEA. The CDR3 sequence: CSVEGAGGNNEEFF. DNA for the CDR3: TGCAGCGTTGAAGGAGCGGGAGGAAATAATGAGGAGTTCTTC.

The V call is TRBV20-1, the J call TRBJ2-1, with D hard to call. Trimming shortened V by 3 bases and J by 7 bases, and 13 bases separated the two germline ends. Germline V gene data show CDR1 as DFQATT and CDR2 as SNEGSKA (reference sequence). The CDR3 runs to 13 residues. The CDR3 DNA follows: TGCAGTGCTAGTTCCCAGCACGGTAATGAGCAGTTCTTC. It specifies CSASSQHGNEQFF.

Many counts were recorded for this clonotype. V and J are TRBV5-6 and TRBJ2-1, with D unresolved. The ends were cut back, 1 base at V and 8 bases at J, with 16 bases in the middle. The CDR3 is made up of 15 amino acids. Per the germline V gene, CDR1 is SGHDT and CDR2 is YYEEEE. In nucleotides, the CDR3 is TGTGCCAGCAGCTTGCTTTCTGAATCTAGAGATGAGCAGTTCTTC. This sequence encodes CASSLLSESRDEQFF.

There are many counts of this clonotype. This chain connects TRBV20-1 to TRBJ2-3, with 12 bases identical to TRBD2. The CDR3 is made up of 18 amino acids. V trimming: 6 bases; J trimming: 1 base; junction bases outside the gene matches: 14. Germline-derived CDR1 and CDR2 are DFQATT and SNEGSKA (reference sequence). The CDR3 spells CSALRLAGAGIGTDTQYF. CDR3 sequence (DNA): TGCAGTGCCCTTCGACTAGCGGGAGCGGGAATTGGCACAGATACGCAGTATTTT.

The chain couples TRBV20-1 to TRBJ1-2; 8 bases line up with TRBD1. Germline V gene sequence: CDR1 DFQATT, CDR2 SNEGSKA (reference sequence). The trim removed 5 bases at V and 4 bases at J, leaving 6 bases unmatched. CDR3 size: 13 residues. DNA of the CDR3: TGCAGTGCTCCCCAGGGGGCCGGCTATGGCTACACCTTC. The encoded protein is CSAPQGAGYGYTF.

There are many counts of this clonotype. The chain combines TRBV5-1 with TRBJ2-1; a possible D gene is TRBD1 (6 bases). Between the trimmed V and J ends, which lost 3 bases and 5 bases, there was a span of 9 bases. Germline assignment: CDR1 SGHRS and CDR2 YFSETQ. The CDR3 sequence is 13 residues long. CDR3 sequence reads: CASSSGTNNEQFF. As DNA, the CDR3 is TGCGCCAGCAGCTCCGGGACAAACAATGAGCAGTTCTTC.

Ten or more counts support this clonotype. The genes are TRBV29-1 and TRBJ2-1; 7 nucleotides agree with TRBD1. After removal of 7 bases from V and 4 bases from J, the junction contained 10 bases not matched to a gene. This CDR3 has 14 amino acids. Germline CDR1 and CDR2: SQVTM and ANQGSEA. CDR3: CSARGQPPYNEQFF. The CDR3 nucleotides are TGCAGCGCTAGGGGACAGCCACCTTACAATGAGCAGTTCTTC.

The table lists this clonotype with many counts. The chain carries TRBV20-1 and TRBJ2-3, with TRBD2 matching 7 bases. Germline loops: CDR1 DFQATT, CDR2 SNEGSKA (reference sequence). This CDR3 spans 15 amino acids. Trimming cost V 2 bases and J 4 bases; bases outside gene matches: 9. This CDR3 is CSARHRDYLPDTQYF. CDR3 DNA: TGCAGTGCTAGACACCGGGACTACTTGCCAGATACGCAGTATTTT.

This clonotype has ten or more counts. V is TRBV3-1 and J is TRBJ2-1; D remains ambiguous. V dropped 6 bases and J dropped 0 bases, with 12 bases sitting between them. This CDR3 region has 15 residues. The V gene's germline CDR1 is LGHDT and CDR2 YNNKEL (reference sequence). The CDR3 nucleotides read TGTGCCAGCAGTCCGAGCAAACTCTCCTACAATGAGCAGTTCTTC. Encoded protein: CASSPSKLSYNEQFF.

In its sample, this clonotype was seen many times. The chain couples TRBV20-1 to TRBJ2-7; 9 positions match TRBD2. The germline V gene has CDR1 DFQATT and CDR2 SNEGSKA (reference sequence). The junction had 19 bases not matched to a gene; V was cut back by 3 bases and J by 1 base. The CDR3 is 19 amino acids. The CDR3 is CSASRWGTSIRPRSYEQYF. Written as DNA, the CDR3 is TGCAGTGCTAGTCGGTGGGGGACTAGCATTCGGCCAAGATCCTACGAGCAGTACTTC.

This clonotype showed up many times. The rearrangement joins TRBV7-7 to TRBJ2-1; 7 bases match TRBD2. Germline V gives CDR1 SSHAT, CDR2 FNYEAQ (reference sequence). The CDR3 totals 15 residues. J lost 4 bases, V lost 2 bases, and 5 bases had no gene match. Written as DNA, the CDR3 is TGTGCCAGCAGCTTAAAGCTAGCGGAGTACAATGAGCAGTTCTTC. It is translated as CASSLKLAEYNEQFF.

The rearrangement joins TRBV11-2 to TRBJ2-2, with 9 bases identical to TRBD1. The ends lost 4 bases at V and 0 bases at J; junction bases unmatched: 18. This CDR3 is 21 amino acids long. From germline, CDR1 is SGHAT and CDR2 FQNNGV. CDR3 DNA: TGTGCCAGCAGCTCTAGTACAGGGGGCGCACCCGAAGCTGCGAACACCGGGGAGCTGTTTTTT. This encodes CASSSSTGGAPEAANTGELFF.

This clonotype was found many times. This chain connects TRBV7-8 to TRBJ2-2; 13 bases agree with TRBD2. In germline, CDR1 is SGHVS, CDR2 FQNEAQ. J lost 1 base, V lost 4 bases, and 9 bases had no gene match. The CDR3 totals 19 residues. In nucleotides, the CDR3 is TGTGCCAGCAGCTCTCCCGGGACTAGCGGGGTCGTGAACACCGGGGAGCTGTTTTTT. Translated: CASSSPGTSGVVNTGELFF.

This chain links TRBV12-3 or TRBV12-4 with TRBJ2-7; 14 bases are a match to TRBD2. CDR3 length: 17 residues. The J segment lost 7 bases and the V segment lost 6 bases, leaving 14 bases of the junction unmatched. Written as DNA, the CDR3 is TGTGCCAGCAGACCCCTCCCCCCGGGACTAGCGGGAGATGAGCAGTACTTC. Protein sequence: CASRPLPPGLAGDEQYF.

This clonotype has more than one count but fewer than ten. The chain carries TRBV6-1 and TRBJ2-3; perhaps D is TRBD1 or TRBD2 (5 bases each). Germline V gene sequence: CDR1 MNHNS, CDR2 SASEGT. Deletions cut 6 bases from V and 3 bases from J, with 13 bases between. CDR3 length: 14 amino acids. As DNA, the CDR3 is TGTGCCAGCAGGAGGGGTTACGGGACAGATACGCAGTATTTT. Translating it yields CASRRGYGTDTQYF.

There are a few counts of this clonotype. The gene calls are TRBV3-1 and TRBJ2-7; 11 positions agree with TRBD1. Germline loops: CDR1 LGHDT, CDR2 YNNKEL (reference sequence). This CDR3 contains 16 residues. V lost 0 bases, J lost 6 bases, and 7 bases stayed unmatched. The CDR3 protein is CASSQDLGQGAGEQYF. In nucleotides, the CDR3 is TGTGCCAGCAGCCAAGATCTCGGACAGGGGGCGGGCGAGCAGTACTTC.

In the case of this clonotype: A much larger clone is a single base away; this may be a read error. Lacking the conserved final phenylalanine or tryptophan, this CDR3 likely reflects a read error. Here the CDR3 reads CSVDWQLYGYTL. The DNA of the CDR3 is TGCAGCGTTGACTGGCAGCTCTATGGCTACACCCTC. This chain joins TRBV29-1 and TRBJ1-2; D ambiguous. Germline V gene sequence: CDR1 SQVTM, CDR2 ANQGSEA. V lost 3 bases and J 4 bases, leaving 9 bases between the germline ends. This CDR3 is built from 12 residues.

Only a few counts were recorded for this clonotype. The chain links TRBV5-1 to TRBJ2-3; D uncertain. Germline loops: CDR1 SGHRS, CDR2 YFSETQ. The CDR3 contains 15 residues. Trimming left V 4 bases short and J 3 bases short, with 15 bases between. This CDR3 is CASSAAGSRTDTQYF. The DNA of the CDR3 is TGCGCCAGCAGCGCCGCTGGCAGCAGAACAGATACGCAGTATTTT. Together with reference TRBV5-1 and TRBJ2-3, the CDR3 gives the full variable domain: KAGVTQTPRYLIKTRGQQVTLSCSPISGHRSVSWYQQTPGQGLQFLFEYFSETQRNKGNFPGRFSGRQFSNSRSEMNVSTLELGDSALYLCASSAAGSRTDTQYFGPGTRLTVL.

This clonotype was seen repeatedly, ten times or more. The genes are TRBV27 and TRBJ2-1, with unresolved D. The CDR3 sequence is 13 residues long. Trimming cost V 2 bases and J 4 bases, with 6 bases left between them. From germline, CDR1 is MNHEY and CDR2 SMNVEV (reference sequence). The DNA of the CDR3 is TGTGCCAGCAGTTTAACGTATTACAATGAGCAGTTCTTC. This codes for CASSLTYYNEQFF.

This clonotype was found many times. The chain joins TRBV5-6 to TRBJ2-7, with 9 bases matching TRBD2. Germline lookup yields CDR1 SGHDT and CDR2 YYEEEE. The CDR3 length is 14 residues. After removal of 4 bases from V and 2 bases from J, the junction contained 4 bases not matched to a gene. The CDR3 protein is CASSQTSGAYEQYF. The CDR3 DNA reads as TGTGCCAGCAGCCAGACTAGCGGCGCCTACGAGCAGTACTTC.

This clonotype was detected a few times. The chain carries TRBV5-5 and TRBJ2-2; the D is unclear. V dropped 1 base and J dropped 0 bases, with 13 bases sitting between them. Germline CDR1 SGHKS, CDR2 YYEKEE (reference sequence). The CDR3 consists of 17 residues. The CDR3 DNA follows: TGTGCCAGCAGCTTGCGTCGGCGATCGACGAACACCGGGGAGCTGTTTTTT. Its translation is CASSLRRRSTNTGELFF. Looking up the rest from reference TRBV5-5 and TRBJ2-2 gives the full variable domain: DAGVTQSPTHLIKTRGQQVTLRCSPISGHKSVSWYQQVLGQGPQFIFQYYEKEERGRGNFPDRFSARQFPNYSSELNVNALLLGDSALYLCASSLRRRSTNTGELFFGEGSRLTVL.

The sample holds many counts of this clonotype. The chain carries TRBV27 and TRBJ1-2, with D perhaps matching TRBD1 (5 bases). The CDR3 is 13 residues long. The germline gives CDR1 MNHEY, CDR2 SMNVEV (reference sequence). V was clipped by 5 bases and J by 1 base, with 8 bases between them. CDR3 loop: CASSGQGNYGYTF. The CDR3 DNA follows: TGTGCCAGCAGTGGCCAGGGTAACTATGGCTACACCTTC.

This clonotype was seen repeatedly, ten times or more. The V and J genes are TRBV5-1 and TRBJ2-7; possibly TRBD1 for D (5 bases). The CDR3 is 12 residues long. Looked up from germline, CDR1 is SGHRS and CDR2 is YFSETQ. V gave up 4 bases and J gave up 3 bases, with 8 bases separating them. CDR3 bases: TGCGCCAGCAGCCCAACAGGCTACGAGCAGTACTTC. Amino acid sequence: CASSPTGYEQYF.

This chain links TRBV3-1 with TRBJ2-7, with a possible D match to TRBD2 (6 bases). CDR1 is LGHDT, CDR2 YNNKEL, per germline (reference sequence). The CDR3 length is 16 residues. Trimming removed 1 base at V and 4 bases at J, with 17 bases between. The CDR3 DNA follows: TGTGCCAGCAGCCAAGCCGGGAGCCCCGGTTTATACGAGCAGTACTTC. It is translated as CASSQAGSPGLYEQYF.

The chain combines TRBV27 with TRBJ2-3, with TRBD2 matching over 12 bases. Germline CDR1 and CDR2: MNHEY and SMNVEV (reference sequence). Germline trimming cut 6 bases from V and 6 bases from J; bases unmatched to any gene: 10. The CDR3 totals 16 residues. CDR3 nucleotides: TGTGCCAGCAGCCGTACTCTAGCGGGAGGGCCGGATACGCAGTATTTT. Amino acid sequence: CASSRTLAGGPDTQYF.

This clonotype was seen only once. V is TRBV12-3 or TRBV12-4 and J is TRBJ1-3; D remains unclear. The ends were cut back, 2 bases at V and 4 bases at J, with 9 bases in the middle. The length of the CDR3 is 14 residues. The CDR3: CASSLTPEGNTIYF. CDR3 in DNA: TGTGCCAGCAGTTTAACCCCGGAAGGAAACACCATATATTTT.

This chain uses TRBV5-1 with TRBJ1-4; unclear D gene. Germline V gene sequence: CDR1 SGHRS, CDR2 YFSETQ. This CDR3 contains 14 residues. V was clipped by 2 bases and J by 4 bases, with 9 bases between them. The CDR3 DNA reads as TGCGCCAGCAGCTTTGGAGACATTAATGAAAAACTGTTTTTT. Translation gives CASSFGDINEKLFF. The full variable domain, completed using reference TRBV5-1 and TRBJ1-4, is KAGVTQTPRYLIKTRGQQVTLSCSPISGHRSVSWYQQTPGQGLQFLFEYFSETQRNKGNFPGRFSGRQFSNSRSEMNVSTLELGDSALYLCASSFGDINEKLFFGSGTQLSVL.

This clonotype was recorded at least ten times. V is TRBV7-9 and J is TRBJ1-1; D gene unclear. The CDR3 runs 14 residues. Trimming cost V 5 bases and J 0 bases, with 10 bases left between them. Germline V gene data show CDR1 as SEHNR and CDR2 as FQNEAQ (reference sequence). CDR3 region: CASSPQTVNTEAFF. CDR3 sequence (DNA): TGTGCCAGCAGCCCCCAGACGGTGAACACTGAAGCTTTCTTT. Looking up the rest from reference TRBV7-9 and TRBJ1-1 gives the full variable domain: DTGVSQNPRHKITKRGQNVTFRCDPISEHNRLYWYRQTLGQGPEFLTYFQNEAQLEKSRLLSDRFSAERPKGSFSTLEIQRTEQGDSAMYLCASSPQTVNTEAFFGQGTRLTVV.

This clonotype was recorded many times. The chain uses TRBV7-2 and TRBJ2-7; D remains ambiguous. Trimming took 3 bases from V and 2 from J, leaving 11 bases between them. There are 14 residues in the CDR3. Germline CDR1 reads SGHTA; CDR2 reads FQGNSA. CDR3 sequence reads: CASSLVPGAYEQYF. CDR3 nucleotide sequence: TGTGCCAGCAGCTTGGTCCCAGGAGCCTACGAGCAGTACTTC.

V and J are TRBV20-1 and TRBJ2-7, with 12 bases that match TRBD2. CDR1 is DFQATT and CDR2 is SNEGSKA in the germline V gene (reference sequence). V shed 5 bases, J shed 7 bases, and the junction held 12 bases outside the gene matches. The CDR3 runs to 15 residues. The CDR3 loop reads CSAGPPGLAGLEQYF. The CDR3 region has the DNA TGCAGTGCTGGGCCTCCGGGACTAGCGGGTTTGGAGCAGTACTTC.